Listed below are T cell receptor beta chains from one sample, sequenced in a study of beta chain features in type 1 diabetes. Sequencing was performed with immunoSEQ multiplex PCR; in TCRdb, only in-frame clones are kept and a portion is missing. The data show about 260,000 clones, 55% to 70% seen once. The sample comprised naive CD4+ T cells from blood. These receptors were taken from a man in his thirties or forties in good health. The conserved cysteine and the conserved F or W are not part of the CDR3 here. D genes are given only for firm matches.

>TRBJ2-3|-|TRBV2
ASLDSLSTDTQY
>TRBJ2-3|-|TRBV30
AWTWGSTDTQY
>TRBJ2-7|-|TRBV12-5
ASGWGIENEQY
>TRBJ1-1|-|TRBV30
AWTPFMNTEAF
>TRBJ1-1|-|TRBV30
AWRKTGNTEAF
>TRBJ2-7|-|TRBV10-3
AITKDGVINEQY
>TRBJ2-7|TRBD1|TRBV9
ASSARMTGTSYEQY
>TRBJ1-2|TRBD1|TRBV6-6
ASSPTRDRGYIGYT
>TRBJ2-1|-|TRBV7-9
ASSLKRPYNEQF
>TRBJ1-1|-|TRBV10-3
AISTGSNTEAF
>TRBJ2-5|-|TRBV18
ASSPPSQSETQY
>TRBJ2-7|-|TRBV5-1
ASSVNTGTYEQY
>TRBJ2-1|TRBD1|TRBV28
ASTLGGQGAYEQF
>TRBJ1-5|TRBD1|TRBV30
AWSVQGAGVNQPQH
>TRBJ2-2|-|TRBV29-1
SVETPGELF
>TRBJ2-2|-|TRBV20-1
SAQGTGELF
>TRBJ2-1|TRBD2|TRBV9
ASSAVAGGSYNEQF
>TRBJ2-1|TRBD2|TRBV7-2
ASGLAGAYNEQF
>TRBJ1-2|-|TRBV30
AWRQSNYGYT
>TRBJ2-7|TRBD2|TRBV6-5
ASSYLAGGPDEQY
>TRBJ2-3|-|TRBV30
AWRTGGSTDTQY
>TRBJ2-3|-|TRBV11-2
ASSLARKPSTDTQY
>TRBJ1-1|TRBD1|TRBV29-1
SVGQTLNTEAF
>TRBJ2-7|TRBD1|TRBV5-1
ASSQTGIVYEQY
>TRBJ2-7|TRBD1|TRBV18
ASSPRRQGFNEQY
>TRBJ2-3|TRBD1|TRBV29-1
SVAQGETDTQY
>TRBJ2-7|-|TRBV10-2
ASKGNEQY
>TRBJ2-2|-|TRBV7-2
ASSLPGTYTGELF
>TRBJ1-2|-|TRBV29-1
SVEIGTYGYT
>TRBJ2-3|-|TRBV30
AWSVRTDTQY
>TRBJ2-7|-|TRBV5-4
ASSLIGTADEQY
>TRBJ2-7|-|TRBV30
AGGSIRSTYEQY
>TRBJ1-1|-|TRBV29-1
SGAGRMNTEAF
>TRBJ2-5|TRBD1|TRBV6-6
ASSPRRRDSQETQY
>TRBJ1-1|-|TRBV30
AWSIGGVTEAF
>TRBJ2-3|TRBD2|TRBV29-1
SVTSGYTDTQY
>TRBJ2-1|TRBD2|TRBV29-1
SVSGRARDEQF